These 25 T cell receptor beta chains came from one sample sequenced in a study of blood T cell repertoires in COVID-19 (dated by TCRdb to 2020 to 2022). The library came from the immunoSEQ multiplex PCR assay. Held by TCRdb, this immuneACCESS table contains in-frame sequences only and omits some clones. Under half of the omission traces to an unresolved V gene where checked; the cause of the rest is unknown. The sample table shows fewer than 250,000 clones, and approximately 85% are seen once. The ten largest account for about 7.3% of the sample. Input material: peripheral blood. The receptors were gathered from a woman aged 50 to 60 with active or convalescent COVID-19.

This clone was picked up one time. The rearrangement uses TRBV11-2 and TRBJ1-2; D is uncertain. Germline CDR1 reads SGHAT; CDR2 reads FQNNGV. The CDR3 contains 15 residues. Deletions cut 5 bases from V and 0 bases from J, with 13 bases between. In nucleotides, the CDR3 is TGTGCCAGCAGCCGAATCGCCAGCGCTAACTATGGCTACACCTTC. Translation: CASSRIASANYGYTF.

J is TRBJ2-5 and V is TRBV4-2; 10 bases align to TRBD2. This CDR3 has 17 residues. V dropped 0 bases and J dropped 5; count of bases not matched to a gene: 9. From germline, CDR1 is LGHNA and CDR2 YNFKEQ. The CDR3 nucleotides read TGTGCCAGCAGCCAAGATCCAGCGGGAGGGCCCAGGGAGACCCAGTACTTC. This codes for CASSQDPAGGPRETQYF.

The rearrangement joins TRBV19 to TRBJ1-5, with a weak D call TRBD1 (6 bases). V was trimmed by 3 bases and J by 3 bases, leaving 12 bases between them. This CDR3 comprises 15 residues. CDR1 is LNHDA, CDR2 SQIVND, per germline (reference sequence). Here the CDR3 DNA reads TGTGCCAGTAGTATCTCCCGGGACAACAATCAGCCCCAGCATTTT. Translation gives CASSISRDNNQPQHF.

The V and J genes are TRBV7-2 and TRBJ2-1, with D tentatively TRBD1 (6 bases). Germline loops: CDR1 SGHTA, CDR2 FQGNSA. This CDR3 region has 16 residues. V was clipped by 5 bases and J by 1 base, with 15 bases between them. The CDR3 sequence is CASSTKSGASYNEQFF. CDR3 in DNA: TGTGCCAGCAGCACCAAATCAGGGGCTTCCTACAATGAGCAGTTCTTC.

CDR3 protein: CASSLGGDMSYEQYV. CDR3 sequence (DNA): TGTGCCAGCAGTCTGGGGGGGGACATGTCCTACGAGCAGTACGTC. The rearrangement uses TRBV28 and TRBJ2-7, with a possible D match to TRBD2 (7 bases). The germline CDR1 and CDR2 sequences are MDHEN and SYDVKM. The CDR3 has 15 residues. Trimming removed 5 bases at V and 1 base at J, with 15 bases between.

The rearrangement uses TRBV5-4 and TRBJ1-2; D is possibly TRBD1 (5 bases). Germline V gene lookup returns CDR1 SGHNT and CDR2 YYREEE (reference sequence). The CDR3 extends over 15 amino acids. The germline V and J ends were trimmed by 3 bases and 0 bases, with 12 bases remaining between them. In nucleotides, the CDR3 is TGTGCCAGCAGCTCGGACAAGACCCCTAACTATGGCTACACCTTC. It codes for CASSSDKTPNYGYTF. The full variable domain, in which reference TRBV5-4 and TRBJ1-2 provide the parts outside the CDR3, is ETGVTQSPTHLIKTRGQQVTLRCSSQSGHNTVSWYQQALGQGPQFIFQYYREEENGRGNFPPRFSGLQFPNYSSELNVNALELDDSALYLCASSSDKTPNYGYTFGSGTRLTVV.

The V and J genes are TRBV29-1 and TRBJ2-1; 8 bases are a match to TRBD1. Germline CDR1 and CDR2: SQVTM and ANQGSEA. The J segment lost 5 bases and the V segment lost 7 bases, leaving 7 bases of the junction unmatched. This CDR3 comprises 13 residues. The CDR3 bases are TGCAGCGAACGGACAGGGACCCACAATGAGCAGTTCTTC. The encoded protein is CSERTGTHNEQFF.

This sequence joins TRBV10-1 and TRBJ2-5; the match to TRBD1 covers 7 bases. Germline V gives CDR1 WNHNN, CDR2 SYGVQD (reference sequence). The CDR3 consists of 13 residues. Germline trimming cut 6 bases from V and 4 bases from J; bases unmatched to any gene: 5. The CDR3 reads CASSTGALETQYF. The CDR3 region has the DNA TGCGCCAGCAGCACAGGGGCCCTAGAGACCCAGTACTTC.

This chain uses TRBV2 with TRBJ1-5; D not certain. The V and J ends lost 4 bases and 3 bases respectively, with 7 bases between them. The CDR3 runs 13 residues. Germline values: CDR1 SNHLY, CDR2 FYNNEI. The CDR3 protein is CASSGGFNQPQHF. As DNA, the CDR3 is TGTGCCAGCAGTGGAGGCTTCAATCAGCCCCAGCATTTT.

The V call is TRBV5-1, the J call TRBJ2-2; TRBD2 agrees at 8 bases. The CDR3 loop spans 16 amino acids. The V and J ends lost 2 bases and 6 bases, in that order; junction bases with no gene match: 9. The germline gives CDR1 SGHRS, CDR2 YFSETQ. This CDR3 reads CASSFLAGLSAGELFF. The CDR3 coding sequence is TGCGCCAGCAGCTTCCTAGCGGGCCTATCGGCCGGGGAGCTGTTTTTT.

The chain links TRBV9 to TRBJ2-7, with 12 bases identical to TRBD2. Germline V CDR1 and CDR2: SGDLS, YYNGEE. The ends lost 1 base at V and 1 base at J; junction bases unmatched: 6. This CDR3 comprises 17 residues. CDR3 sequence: CASSVMTSGSISYEQYF. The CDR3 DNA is TGTGCCAGCAGCGTAATGACTAGCGGGAGTATTTCCTACGAGCAGTACTTC.

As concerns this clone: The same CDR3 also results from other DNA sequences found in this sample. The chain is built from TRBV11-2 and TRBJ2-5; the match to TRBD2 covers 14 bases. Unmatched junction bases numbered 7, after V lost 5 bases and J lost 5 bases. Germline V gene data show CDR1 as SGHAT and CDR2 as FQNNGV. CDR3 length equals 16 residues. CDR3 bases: TGTGCCAGCAGCCCGGGGACTAGCGGGGGAGGGGAGACCCAGTACTTC. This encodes CASSPGTSGGGETQYF.

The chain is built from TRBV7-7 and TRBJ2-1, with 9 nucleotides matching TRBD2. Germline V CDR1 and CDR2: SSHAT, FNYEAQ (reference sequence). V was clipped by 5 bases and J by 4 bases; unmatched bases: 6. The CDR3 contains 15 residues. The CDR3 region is CASSRLAGSYNEQFF. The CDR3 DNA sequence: TGTGCCAGCAGCCGCCTAGCGGGAAGTTACAATGAGCAGTTCTTC.

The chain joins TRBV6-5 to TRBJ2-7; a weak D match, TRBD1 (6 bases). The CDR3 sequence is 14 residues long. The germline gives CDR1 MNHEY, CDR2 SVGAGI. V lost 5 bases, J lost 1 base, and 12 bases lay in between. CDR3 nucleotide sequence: TGTGCCAGCAGTCGGGGCAGGGGATCCTACGAGCAGTACGTC. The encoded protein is CASSRGRGSYEQYV.

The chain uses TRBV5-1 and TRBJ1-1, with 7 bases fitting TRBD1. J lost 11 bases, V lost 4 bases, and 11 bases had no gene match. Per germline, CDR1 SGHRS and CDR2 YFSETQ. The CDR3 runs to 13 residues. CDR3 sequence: CASSPKQGIVAFF. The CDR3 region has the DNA TGCGCCAGCAGCCCAAAACAGGGGATTGTCGCTTTCTTT.

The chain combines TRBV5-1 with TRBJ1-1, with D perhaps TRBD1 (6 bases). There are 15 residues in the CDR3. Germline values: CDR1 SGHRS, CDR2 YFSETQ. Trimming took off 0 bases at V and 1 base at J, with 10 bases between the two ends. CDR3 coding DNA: TGCGCCAGCAGCTTGGTGGGGGCGCAGAACACTGAAGCTTTCTTT. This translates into CASSLVGAQNTEAFF.

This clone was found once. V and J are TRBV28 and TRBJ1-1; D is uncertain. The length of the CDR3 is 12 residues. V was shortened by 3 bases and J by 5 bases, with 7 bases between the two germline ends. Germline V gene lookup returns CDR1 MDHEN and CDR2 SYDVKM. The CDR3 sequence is CASSLSRTEAFF. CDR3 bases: TGTGCCAGCAGTTTGTCCAGGACTGAAGCTTTCTTT.

The CDR3 nucleotides are TGTGCCAGCAGCTCCTCGACAGGGAGGTCCATTCAGTACTTC. Residues: CASSSSTGRSIQYF. V is TRBV11-2 and J is TRBJ2-4; the D gene is possibly TRBD1 (7 bases). Germline V gene lookup returns CDR1 SGHAT and CDR2 FQNNGV. The V gene lost 4 bases and the J gene lost 9 bases, with 16 bases spanning the gap. The CDR3 length is 14 residues.

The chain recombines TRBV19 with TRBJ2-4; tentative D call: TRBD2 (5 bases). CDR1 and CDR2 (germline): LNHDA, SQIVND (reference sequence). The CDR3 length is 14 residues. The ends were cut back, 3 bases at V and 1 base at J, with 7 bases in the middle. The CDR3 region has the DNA TGTGCCAGTAGTATCGAGGGTGCCAAAAACATTCAGTACTTC. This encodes CASSIEGAKNIQYF.

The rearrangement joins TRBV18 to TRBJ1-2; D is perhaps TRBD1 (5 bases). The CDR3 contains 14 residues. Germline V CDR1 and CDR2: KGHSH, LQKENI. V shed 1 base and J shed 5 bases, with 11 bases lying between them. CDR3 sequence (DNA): TGTGCCAGCTCACCACAGGAGACAGCGTATGGCTACACCTTC. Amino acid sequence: CASSPQETAYGYTF.

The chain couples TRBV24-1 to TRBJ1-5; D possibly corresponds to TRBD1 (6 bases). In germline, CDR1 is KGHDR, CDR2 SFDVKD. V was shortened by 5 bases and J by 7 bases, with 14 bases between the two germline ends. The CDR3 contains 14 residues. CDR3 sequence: CATSAGGAGQPQHF. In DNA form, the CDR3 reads TGTGCCACCAGTGCGGGGGGGGCTGGGCAGCCCCAGCATTTT.

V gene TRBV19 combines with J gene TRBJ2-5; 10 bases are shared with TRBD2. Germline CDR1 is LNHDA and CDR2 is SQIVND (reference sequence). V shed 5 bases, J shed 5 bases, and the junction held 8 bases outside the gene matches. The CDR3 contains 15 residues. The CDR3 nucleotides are TGTGCCAGTAGTTCCCCTAGCGGGGGACGGGAGACCCAGTACTTC. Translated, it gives CASSSPSGGRETQYF.

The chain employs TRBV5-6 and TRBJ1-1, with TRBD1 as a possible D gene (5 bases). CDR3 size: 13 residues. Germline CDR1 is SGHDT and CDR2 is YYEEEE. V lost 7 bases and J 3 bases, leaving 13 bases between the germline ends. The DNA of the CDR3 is TGTGCCAGCGGAACTCCAGGGTACACTGAAGCTTTCTTT. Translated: CASGTPGYTEAFF.

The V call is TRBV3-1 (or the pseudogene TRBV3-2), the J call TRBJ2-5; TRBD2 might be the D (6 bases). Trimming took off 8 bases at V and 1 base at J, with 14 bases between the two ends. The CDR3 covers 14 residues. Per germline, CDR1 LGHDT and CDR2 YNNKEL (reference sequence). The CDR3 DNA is TGTGCCAGCGGCACGCGGGGCGGCCAAGAGACCCAGTACTTC. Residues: CASGTRGGQETQYF.

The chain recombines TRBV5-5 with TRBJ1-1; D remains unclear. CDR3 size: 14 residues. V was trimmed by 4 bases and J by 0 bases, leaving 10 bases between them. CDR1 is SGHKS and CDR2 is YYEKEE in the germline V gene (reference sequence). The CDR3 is CASSPGSLNTEAFF. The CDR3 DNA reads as TGTGCCAGCAGCCCGGGAAGCCTGAACACTGAAGCTTTCTTT.